Reported below is one TCR beta chain. The antigen remains unidentified. These data come from a study of cytomegalovirus exposure and HLA in healthy donors. Study in general: Unique TCRs from HLA-typed donors, 85 million to 100 million of them, were held in an early data release. Regarding the study as a whole: With further analysis later on, most CMV-associated TCR beta chains appeared HLA-restricted. In a later analysis, a genetic analysis reported fewer productive-TCR N-insertions in an Asian-associated ancestry cluster than the cohort average.

The CDR3 spans 16 residues. CDR1 is MDHEN and CDR2 is SYDVKM in the germline V gene. V lost 5 bases to trimming and J lost 0 bases, with 16 bases between them. The PCR employed 60 Vbeta primers together with 13 Jbeta primers. Per the original data handling: Around 11 million shared chains were among approximately 80 million unique TCR beta chains counted in a later analysis. Profiled with immunoSEQ multiplex PCR; TCRdb holds only in-frame clones, not every one. The V and J calls and the clone size are those of that table, but D and trimming were determined from the DNA. This table holds about 160,000 clones, over 70% found once.

This clonotype was obtained from a young woman in good health and CMV-seronegative. The sequencing input was PBMCs. The chain employs TRBV28 and TRBJ1-2; possibly TRBD1 for D (6 bases). CDR3 sequence: CASSITGGRTNYGYTF. The DNA for the CDR3 is TGTGCCAGCAGTATAACGGGGGGCCGGACTAACTATGGCTACACCTTC.